Listed here is a single T cell receptor beta chain. The sample comes from a study of blood T cell repertoires in COVID-19. This table comes from immunoSEQ multiplex PCR, and its TCRdb copy is limited to in-frame clones, with some not included. Here the sample spans about 220,000 clones, more than 80% being singletons. The clonotype was recovered from a woman aged 18-29 years in a cohort exposed to, infected with or recovered from COVID-19 (not recorded which). The sample comprised PBMCs or T cells enriched from blood (not recorded which).

The CDR3: CATSDLTSGATDTQYF. DNA of the CDR3: TGTGCCACCAGTGATTTGACTAGCGGGGCCACAGATACGCAGTATTTT. The chain uses TRBV24-1 and TRBJ2-3; 10 nucleotides line up with TRBD2. The CDR3 contains 16 residues. CDR1 KGHDR and CDR2 SFDVKD come from the germline V gene. Trimming cost V 0 bases and J 2 bases; bases outside gene matches: 1.